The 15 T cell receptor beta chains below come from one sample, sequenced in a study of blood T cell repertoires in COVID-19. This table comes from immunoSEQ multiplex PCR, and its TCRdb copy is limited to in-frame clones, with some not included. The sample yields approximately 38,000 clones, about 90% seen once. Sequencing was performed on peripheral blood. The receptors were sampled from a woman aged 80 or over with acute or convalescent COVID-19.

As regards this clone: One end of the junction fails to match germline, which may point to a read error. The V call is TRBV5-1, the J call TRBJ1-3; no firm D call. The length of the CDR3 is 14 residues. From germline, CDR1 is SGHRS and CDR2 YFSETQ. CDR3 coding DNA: TGCGCCAGCAGTTTGGATCTCTCTGGAAACACCATATATTTT. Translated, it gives CASSLDLSGNTIYF.

The CDR3 coding sequence is TGTGCCAGCAGCTTAGACTACCGGACAGCCGTCTATGGCTACACCTTC. This encodes CASSLDYRTAVYGYTF. This chain uses TRBV7-9 with TRBJ1-2; possibly TRBD1 for D (6 bases). The CDR3 consists of 16 residues. Trimming pared 1 base from V and 4 bases from J, leaving 16 bases between. CDR1 and CDR2 (germline): SEHNR, FQNEAQ (reference sequence).

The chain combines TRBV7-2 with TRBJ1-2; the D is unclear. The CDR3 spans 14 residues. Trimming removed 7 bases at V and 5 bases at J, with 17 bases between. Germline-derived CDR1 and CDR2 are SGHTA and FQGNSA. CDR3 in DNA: TGTGCCAGCACCCCGACTTTTCGGGGATATGGCTACACCTTC. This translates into CASTPTFRGYGYTF.

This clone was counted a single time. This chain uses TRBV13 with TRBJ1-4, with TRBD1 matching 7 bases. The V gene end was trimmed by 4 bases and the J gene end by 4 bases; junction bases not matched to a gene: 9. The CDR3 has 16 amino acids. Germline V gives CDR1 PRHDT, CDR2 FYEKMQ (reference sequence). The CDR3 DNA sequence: TGTGCCAGCAGCTCGACAGGGAAGGGACGTAATGAAAAACTGTTTTTT. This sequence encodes CASSSTGKGRNEKLFF.

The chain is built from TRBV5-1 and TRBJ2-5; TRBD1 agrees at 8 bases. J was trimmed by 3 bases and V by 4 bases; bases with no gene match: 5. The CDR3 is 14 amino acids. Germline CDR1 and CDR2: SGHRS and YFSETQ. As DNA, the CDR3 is TGCGCCAGCAGCATAGGGACAGGCGAAGAGACCCAGTACTTC. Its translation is CASSIGTGEETQYF.

The chain's CDR3 is CATSNQGNQPQHF. DNA of the CDR3: TGTGCCACCAGCAACCAGGGCAATCAGCCCCAGCATTTT. The chain couples TRBV15 to TRBJ1-5; D not resolved. The CDR3 loop spans 13 amino acids. V gave up 4 bases and J gave up 2 bases, with 6 bases separating them. Per germline, CDR1 LNHNV and CDR2 YYDKDF (reference sequence).

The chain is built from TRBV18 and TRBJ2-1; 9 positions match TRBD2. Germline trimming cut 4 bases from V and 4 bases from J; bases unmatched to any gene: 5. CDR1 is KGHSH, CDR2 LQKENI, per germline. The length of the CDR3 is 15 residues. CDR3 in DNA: TGTGCCAGCTCACTCCGACTAGCGGAATACAATGAGCAGTTCTTC. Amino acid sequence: CASSLRLAEYNEQFF.

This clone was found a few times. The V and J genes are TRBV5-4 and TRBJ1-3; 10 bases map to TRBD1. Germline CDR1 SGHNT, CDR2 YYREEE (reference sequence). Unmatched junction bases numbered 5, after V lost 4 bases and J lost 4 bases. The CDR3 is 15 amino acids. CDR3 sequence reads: CASSRDRGRGNTIYF. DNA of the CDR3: TGTGCCAGCAGCCGGGACAGGGGTCGGGGAAACACCATATATTTT.

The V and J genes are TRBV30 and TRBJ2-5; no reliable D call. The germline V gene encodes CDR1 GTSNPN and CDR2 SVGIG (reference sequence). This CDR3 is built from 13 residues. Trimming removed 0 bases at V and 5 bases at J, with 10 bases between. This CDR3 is CAWSVSPGETQYF. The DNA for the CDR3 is TGTGCCTGGAGTGTATCCCCCGGGGAGACCCAGTACTTC.

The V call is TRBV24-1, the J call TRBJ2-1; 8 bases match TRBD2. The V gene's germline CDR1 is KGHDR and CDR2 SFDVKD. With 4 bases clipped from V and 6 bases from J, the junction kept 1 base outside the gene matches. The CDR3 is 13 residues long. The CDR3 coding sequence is TGTGCCACCAGTGACGGACTAGCCAATGAGCAGTTCTTC. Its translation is CATSDGLANEQFF.

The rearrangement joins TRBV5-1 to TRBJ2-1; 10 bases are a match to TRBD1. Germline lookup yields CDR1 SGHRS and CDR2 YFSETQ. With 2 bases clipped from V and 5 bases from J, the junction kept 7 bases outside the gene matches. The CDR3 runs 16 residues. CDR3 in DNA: TGCGCCAGCAGCTTCTCCGACAGGGGGCTGAACAATGAGCAGTTCTTC. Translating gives CASSFSDRGLNNEQFF.

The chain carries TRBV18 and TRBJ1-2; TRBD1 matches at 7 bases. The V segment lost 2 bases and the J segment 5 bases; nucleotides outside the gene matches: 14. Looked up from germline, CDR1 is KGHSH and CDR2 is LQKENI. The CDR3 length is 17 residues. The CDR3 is CASSPLGQTATTYGYTF. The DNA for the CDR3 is TGTGCCAGCTCACCATTGGGACAGACAGCTACAACTTATGGCTACACCTTC.

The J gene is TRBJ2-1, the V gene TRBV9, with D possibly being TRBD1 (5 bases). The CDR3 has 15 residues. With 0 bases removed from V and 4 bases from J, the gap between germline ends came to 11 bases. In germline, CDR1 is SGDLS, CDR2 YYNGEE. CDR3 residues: CASSVDQGIYNEQFF. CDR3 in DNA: TGTGCCAGCAGCGTAGACCAGGGAATTTACAATGAGCAGTTCTTC.

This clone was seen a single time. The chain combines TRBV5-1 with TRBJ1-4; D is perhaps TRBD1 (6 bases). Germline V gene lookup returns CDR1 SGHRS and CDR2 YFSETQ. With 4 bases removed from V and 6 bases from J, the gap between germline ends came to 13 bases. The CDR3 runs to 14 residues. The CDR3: CASSLQGRDEKLFF. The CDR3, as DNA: TGCGCCAGCAGCCTCCAGGGGCGGGATGAAAAACTGTTTTTT.

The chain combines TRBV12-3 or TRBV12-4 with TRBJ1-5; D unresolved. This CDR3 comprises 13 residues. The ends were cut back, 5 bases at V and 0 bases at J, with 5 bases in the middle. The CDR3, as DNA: TGTGCCAGCAGTCAAAATAGCAATCAGCCCCAGCATTTT. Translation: CASSQNSNQPQHF.